Below, 7 T cell receptor beta chains from the same sample are listed, as sequenced in a study of cytomegalovirus exposure and HLA in healthy donors. 13 Jbeta primers and 60 Vbeta primers were used for the PCR. Repertoires were generated with immunoSEQ multiplex PCR, while TCRdb's copy carries only in-frame clones and drops some. This sample has some 150,000 clones; around 81% occur once, and the top ten carry more than 2%. The sample taken for sequencing was PBMCs. The receptors were gathered from a woman in her 30s in good health and CMV-seropositive.

CDR3 DNA sequence: TGTGCCAGCAGCTTAGCTGGGACACTCTATGGCTACACCTTC. This encodes CASSLAGTLYGYTF. The chain combines TRBV7-9 with TRBJ1-2; a possible D gene is TRBD1 (6 bases). The CDR3 runs 14 residues. In germline, CDR1 is SEHNR, CDR2 FQNEAQ (reference sequence). V was pared by 0 bases and J by 4 bases, with 9 bases between.

This chain joins TRBV6-1 and TRBJ1-4; D not resolved. Germline V CDR1 and CDR2: MNHNS, SASEGT. V was trimmed by 5 bases and J by 4 bases, leaving 8 bases between them. The length of the CDR3 is 13 residues. This chain's CDR3 is CASSYQFNEKLFF. DNA for the CDR3: TGTGCCAGCAGTTATCAGTTTAATGAAAAACTGTTTTTT.

The V and J genes are TRBV28 and TRBJ1-2, with 8 bases that match TRBD1. This CDR3 contains 14 residues. The germline V gene encodes CDR1 MDHEN and CDR2 SYDVKM. Trimming took 7 bases from V and 0 from J; bases not matched to a gene: 4. The CDR3 is CASNQGAANYGYTF. CDR3 in DNA: TGTGCCAGCAACCAGGGGGCAGCTAACTATGGCTACACCTTC.

The chain employs TRBV28 and TRBJ1-2; 7 nucleotides line up with TRBD1. J lost 4 bases, V lost 5 bases, and 13 bases had no gene match. Germline CDR1 is MDHEN and CDR2 is SYDVKM. This CDR3 region has 16 residues. CDR3 DNA: TGTGCCAGCAGTCCACACTCGGGACAGAGGAGCTATGGCTACACCTTC. Translation: CASSPHSGQRSYGYTF.

The DNA for the CDR3 is TGTGCCAGCTCCTCTGCCCAGCAGGGGAATCAGCCCCAGCATTTT. Translation gives CASSSAQQGNQPQHF. The V and J genes are TRBV6-6 and TRBJ1-5; perhaps TRBD1 as D (6 bases). The CDR3 consists of 15 residues. In germline, CDR1 is MNHNY, CDR2 SVGAGI (reference sequence). The V end lost 8 bases, the J end lost 4 bases, and 18 bases lay between the germline ends.

The chain employs TRBV28 and TRBJ2-7; a possible D gene is TRBD2 (6 bases). The V and J ends lost 10 bases and 7 bases respectively, with 17 bases between them. There are 12 residues in the CDR3. Per the germline V gene, CDR1 is MDHEN and CDR2 is SYDVKM. CDR3 bases: TGTGCCACCTCGGAGGGCGACAAGGAGCAGTACTTC. Its translation is CATSEGDKEQYF.

On this clone itself: Germline is not matched at one junction end, which may reflect a read error. This chain joins TRBV7-9 and TRBJ1-1; tentative D call: TRBD1 (5 bases). This CDR3 has 12 residues. The germline V gene encodes CDR1 SEHNR and CDR2 FQNEAQ (reference sequence). Written as DNA, the CDR3 is TGTTCCAGCAGTCTAGGGGTGATGGATGCTTTCTTT. As protein: CSSSLGVMDAFF.